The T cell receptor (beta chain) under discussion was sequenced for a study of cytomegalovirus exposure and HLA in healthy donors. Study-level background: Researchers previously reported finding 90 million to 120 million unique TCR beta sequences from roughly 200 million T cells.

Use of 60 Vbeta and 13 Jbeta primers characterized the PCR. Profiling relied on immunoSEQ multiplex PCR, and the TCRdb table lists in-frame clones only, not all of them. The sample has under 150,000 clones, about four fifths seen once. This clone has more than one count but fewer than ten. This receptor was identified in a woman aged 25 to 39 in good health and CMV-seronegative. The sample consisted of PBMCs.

CDR3 amino acids: CASSSLVGASDEQFF. DNA for the CDR3: TGTGCCAGCAGCTCCCTGGTTGGGGCCTCAGATGAGCAGTTCTTC. The chain has TRBV7-3 and TRBJ2-1; possible D gene TRBD1, 5 bases. The CDR3 covers 15 residues. Deletions cut 4 bases from V and 8 bases from J, with 18 bases between. Germline lookup yields CDR1 SGHTA and CDR2 FQGTGA.